These T cell receptor beta chains were read from a single sample in a study of shared clonotypes between healthy human individuals. The table came from immunoSEQ multiplex PCR; TCRdb's copy has only in-frame clones and leaves some out. The sample lists hundreds of thousands of clones; around 78% were seen once. Sequencing input: memory CD4+ T cells sorted from blood. Receptor source: a woman in her thirties in good health. The CDR3 runs from the conserved cysteine through the conserved F or W. Fields, in order: clone size, J gene, D gene, V gene, CDR3 protein, CDR3 DNA. D genes are given only for firm matches. Size is stated for part of the rows, as once, few or many counts, or as a class when the clone is expanded.

size: NA; J: TRBJ2-7; D: TRBD2; V: TRBV28; CDR3: CASSLPLAGPYEQYF; DNA: TGTGCCAGCAGTTTACCCCTAGCGGGACCTTACGAGCAGTACTTC
size: once; J: TRBJ2-4; D: TRBD2; V: TRBV14; CDR3: CASSQQGLADAKNIQYF; DNA: TGTGCCAGCAGCCAACAGGGACTAGCGGACGCCAAAAACATTCAGTACTTC
size: once; J: TRBJ2-5; D: TRBD2; V: TRBV6-5; CDR3: CASSRSGQETQYF; DNA: TGTGCCAGCAGTCGTAGCGGGCAAGAGACCCAGTACTTC
size: NA; J: TRBJ2-1; D: NA; V: TRBV13; CDR3: CASSLGKWEQFF; DNA: TGTGCCAGCAGCTTAGGCAAATGGGAGCAGTTCTTC
size: NA; J: TRBJ2-7; D: TRBD1; V: TRBV6-9; CDR3: CASSRNGTGIFEQYF; DNA: TGTGCCAGCAGTAGAAACGGGACAGGGATTTTCGAGCAGTACTTC
size: NA; J: TRBJ2-1; D: TRBD2; V: TRBV5-1; CDR3: CASSPEPGTSGYNEQFF; DNA: TGCGCCAGCAGTCCAGAACCCGGGACTAGCGGGTACAATGAGCAGTTCTTC
size: NA; J: TRBJ2-1; D: TRBD2; V: TRBV5-1; CDR3: CASSWSGTRLYNEQFF; DNA: TGCGCCAGCAGCTGGAGCGGGACTCGCCTTTACAATGAGCAGTTCTTC
size: NA; J: TRBJ2-7; D: NA; V: TRBV28; CDR3: CASSLSFYEQYF; DNA: TGTGCCAGCAGTCTCTCATTCTACGAGCAGTACTTC
size: NA; J: TRBJ1-5; D: NA; V: TRBV28; CDR3: CASSLHVHGPQHF; DNA: TGTGCCAGCAGTCTCCACGTCCATGGGCCCCAGCATTTT
size: NA; J: TRBJ1-2; D: TRBD1; V: TRBV2; CDR3: CASSGGQGEGGYTF; DNA: TGTGCCAGCAGTGGAGGACAGGGGGAGGGTGGCTACACCTTC
size: NA; J: TRBJ2-7; D: NA; V: TRBV5-1; CDR3: CASSLDGPTLAEQYF; DNA: TGCGCCAGCAGCTTGGACGGGCCAACCCTTGCCGAGCAGTACTTC
size: NA; J: TRBJ2-2; D: NA; V: TRBV5-1; CDR3: CASSLDSGRLNTGELFF; DNA: TGCGCCAGCAGCTTGGATAGCGGCCGGCTGAACACCGGGGAGCTGTTTTTT
size: NA; J: TRBJ2-3; D: TRBD2; V: TRBV29-1; CDR3: CSVGSLAGVKDTQYF; DNA: TGCAGCGTTGGGTCGCTAGCGGGAGTGAAAGATACGCAGTATTTT
size: NA; J: TRBJ2-3; D: TRBD2; V: TRBV2; CDR3: CASSALAGAPDTQYF; DNA: TGTGCCAGCAGTGCCCTAGCGGGAGCCCCAGATACGCAGTATTTT
size: NA; J: TRBJ2-2; D: NA; V: TRBV2; CDR3: CASRVVGELFF; DNA: TGTGCCAGCAGGGTCGTCGGGGAGCTGTTTTTT
size: NA; J: TRBJ2-6; D: NA; V: TRBV2; CDR3: CASKRETAGANVLTF; DNA: TGTGCCAGCAAGAGAGAGACAGCTGGGGCCAACGTCCTGACTTTC
size: NA; J: TRBJ2-5; D: NA; V: TRBV6-1; CDR3: CASSDNRETQYF; DNA: TGTGCCAGCAGTGACAATCGGGAGACCCAGTACTTC
size: NA; J: TRBJ2-2; D: TRBD2; V: TRBV7-2; CDR3: CASSRYTSGRRTGELFF; DNA: TGTGCCAGCAGCCGATATACTAGCGGGAGGAGGACCGGGGAGCTGTTTTTT
size: NA; J: TRBJ2-1; D: NA; V: TRBV28; CDR3: CASSLPVGYVEQFF; DNA: TGTGCCAGCAGTTTACCCGTCGGATATGTTGAGCAGTTCTTC
size: NA; J: TRBJ2-4; D: TRBD1; V: TRBV2; CDR3: CASQPGQGTIQYF; DNA: TGTGCCAGCCAACCCGGACAGGGTACCATTCAGTACTTC
size: NA; J: TRBJ2-7; D: NA; V: TRBV7-9; CDR3: CASSARSGNIYEQYF; DNA: TGTGCCAGCAGCGCCAGGAGTGGGAATATCTACGAGCAGTACTTC
size: NA; J: TRBJ2-7; D: NA; V: TRBV4-1; CDR3: CASSQEERFKQYF; DNA: TGCGCCAGCAGCCAAGAGGAGAGGTTCAAGCAGTACTTC
size: NA; J: TRBJ2-1; D: NA; V: TRBV20-1; CDR3: CSAHHNEQFF; DNA: TGCAGTGCCCATCACAATGAGCAGTTCTTC
size: NA; J: TRBJ2-3; D: NA; V: TRBV12-1; CDR3: CASSFNGVADTQYF; DNA: TGTGCCAGCAGCTTTAATGGGGTAGCAGATACGCAGTATTTT
size: once; J: TRBJ2-7; D: NA; V: TRBV6-4; CDR3: CASSDSWKQYF; DNA: TGTGCCAGCAGTGACTCGTGGAAGCAGTACTTC